This entry describes one TCR beta chain. Assay used: immunoSEQ multiplex PCR; TCRdb lists only in-frame clones, some missing. Here the sample spans some 150,000 clones, 90% being singletons. Germline CDR1 reads SGHTA; CDR2 reads FQGNSA. V lost 5 bases to trimming and J lost 8 bases, with 12 bases between them. The CDR3 totals 12 residues. This record comes from a study of T cell responses to AZD1222 COVID-19 vaccine. The sample in question was peripheral blood, obtained on day 0 of AZD1222 vaccination. The rearrangement uses TRBV7-2 and TRBJ1-2; tentative D call: TRBD1 (6 bases). This TCR was recovered from an adult in good health. The CDR3 DNA follows: TGTGCCAGCAGCCGACAGGTAGACGGCTACACCTTC. Amino acid sequence: CASSRQVDGYTF.